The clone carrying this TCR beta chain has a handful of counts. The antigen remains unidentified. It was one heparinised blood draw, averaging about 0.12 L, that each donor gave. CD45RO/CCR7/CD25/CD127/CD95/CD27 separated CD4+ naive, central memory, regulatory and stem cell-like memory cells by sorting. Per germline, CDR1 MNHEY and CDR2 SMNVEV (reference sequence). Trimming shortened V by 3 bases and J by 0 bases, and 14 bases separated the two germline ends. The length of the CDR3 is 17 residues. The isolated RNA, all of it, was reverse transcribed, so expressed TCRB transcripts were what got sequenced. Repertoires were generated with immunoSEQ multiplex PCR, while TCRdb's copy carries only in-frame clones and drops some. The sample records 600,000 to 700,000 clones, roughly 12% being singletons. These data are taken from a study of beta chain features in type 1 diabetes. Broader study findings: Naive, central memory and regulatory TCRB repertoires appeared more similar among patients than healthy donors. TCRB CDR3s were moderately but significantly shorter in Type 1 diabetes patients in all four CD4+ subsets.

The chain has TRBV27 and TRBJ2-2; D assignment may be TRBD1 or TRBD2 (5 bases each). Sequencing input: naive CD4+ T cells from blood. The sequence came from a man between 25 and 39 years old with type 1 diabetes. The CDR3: CASSFRIGTANTGELFF. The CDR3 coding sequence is TGTGCCAGCAGTTTTCGCATCGGGACGGCGAACACCGGGGAGCTGTTTTTT.